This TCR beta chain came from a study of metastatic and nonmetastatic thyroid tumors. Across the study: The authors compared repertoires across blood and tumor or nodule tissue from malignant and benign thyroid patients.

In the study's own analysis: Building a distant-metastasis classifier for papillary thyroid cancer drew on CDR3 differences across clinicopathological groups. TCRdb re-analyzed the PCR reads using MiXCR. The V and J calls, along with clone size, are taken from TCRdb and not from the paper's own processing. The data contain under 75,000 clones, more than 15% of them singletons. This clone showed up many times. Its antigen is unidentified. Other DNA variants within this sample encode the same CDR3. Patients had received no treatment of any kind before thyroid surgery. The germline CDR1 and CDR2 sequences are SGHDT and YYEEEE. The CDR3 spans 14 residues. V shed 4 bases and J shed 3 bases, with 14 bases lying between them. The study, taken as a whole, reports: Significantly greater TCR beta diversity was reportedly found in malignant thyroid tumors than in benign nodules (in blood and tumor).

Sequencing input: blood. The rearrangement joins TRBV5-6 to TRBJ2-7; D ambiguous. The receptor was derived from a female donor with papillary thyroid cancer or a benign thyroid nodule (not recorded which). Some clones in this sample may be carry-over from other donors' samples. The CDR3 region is CASSPLGKGYEQYF. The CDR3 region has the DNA TGTGCCAGCAGCCCCTTGGGGAAAGGCTACGAGCAGTACTTC.